Listed here are 12 T cell receptor beta chains from one sample, sequenced in a study of blood T cell repertoires in COVID-19. Profiled with immunoSEQ multiplex PCR; TCRdb holds only in-frame clones, not every one. The table has tens of thousands of clones, around 80% seen once. Specimen: peripheral blood. These TCRs come from a man aged 30 to 45 with COVID-19, enrolled during active disease.

Only a few counts were recorded for this clone. This sequence joins TRBV10-3 and TRBJ2-7; the D gene is possibly TRBD2 (6 bases). Looked up from germline, CDR1 is ENHRY and CDR2 is SYGVKD. The CDR3 extends over 16 amino acids. Trimming left V 0 bases short and J 2 bases short, with 14 bases between. CDR3 sequence: CAISESVGGRAYEQYF. The DNA of the CDR3 is TGTGCCATCAGTGAGTCGGTCGGGGGTCGGGCCTACGAGCAGTACTTC.

In its sample, this clone was seen a few times. The rearrangement links TRBV19 to TRBJ2-1; TRBD2 might be the D (6 bases). The V gene's germline CDR1 is LNHDA and CDR2 SQIVND (reference sequence). V lost 10 bases, J lost 0 bases, and 16 bases lay in between. This CDR3 is built from 15 residues. The CDR3 reads CATAIAESSYNEQFF. CDR3 nucleotide sequence: TGTGCCACCGCAATAGCGGAGAGCTCCTACAATGAGCAGTTCTTC.

The V and J genes are TRBV5-6 and TRBJ2-5; 9 bases are shared with TRBD2. V shed 0 bases and J 2 bases; nucleotides not matched to a gene: 5. CDR1 SGHDT and CDR2 YYEEEE come from the germline V gene. The CDR3 length is 16 residues. The CDR3 reads CASSLASGGPQETQYF. CDR3 in DNA: TGTGCCAGCAGCTTGGCCAGCGGGGGGCCGCAAGAGACCCAGTACTTC.

J is TRBJ2-1 and V is TRBV7-9; no firm D call. V was clipped by 5 bases and J by 4 bases, with 12 bases between them. The CDR3 length is 14 residues. Germline V gene lookup returns CDR1 SEHNR and CDR2 FQNEAQ (reference sequence). The CDR3 loop reads CASSLLTRYNEQFF. Written as DNA, the CDR3 is TGTGCCAGCAGCCTCCTTACTCGATACAATGAGCAGTTCTTC.

This chain joins TRBV3-1 (or the pseudogene TRBV3-2) and TRBJ2-1; 8 bases align to TRBD2. CDR3 length equals 17 residues. V dropped 1 base and J dropped 3; count of bases not matched to a gene: 8. Germline CDR1 LGHDT, CDR2 YNNKEL (reference sequence). The chain's CDR3 is CASSQASSGSFYNEQFF. CDR3 bases: TGTGCCAGCAGCCAAGCTTCCAGCGGGAGTTTCTACAATGAGCAGTTCTTC.

The chain has TRBV12-3 or TRBV12-4 and TRBJ2-7, with unresolved D. Trimming shortened V by 0 bases and J by 6 bases, and 3 bases separated the two germline ends. This CDR3 contains 11 residues. The CDR3 spells CASSLAIEQYF. For the CDR3, the DNA is TGTGCCAGCAGTTTAGCTATCGAGCAGTACTTC.

This chain connects TRBV7-9 to TRBJ2-5; 12 bases are shared with TRBD2. The CDR3 is 15 amino acids. Germline V gives CDR1 SEHNR, CDR2 FQNEAQ (reference sequence). Germline trimming cut 7 bases from V and 5 bases from J; bases unmatched to any gene: 8. The CDR3: CASTLGTSGPETQYF. CDR3 coding DNA: TGTGCCAGCACCCTTGGGACTAGCGGGCCGGAGACCCAGTACTTC.

This chain joins TRBV10-3 and TRBJ2-7; TRBD2 agrees at 12 bases. The CDR3 covers 14 residues. Germline CDR1 is ENHRY and CDR2 is SYGVKD. J was trimmed by 4 bases and V by 5 bases; bases with no gene match: 3. The CDR3 DNA sequence: TGTGCCATCAGTCTAGCGGGGGGGCCGTACGAGCAGTACTTC. As protein: CAISLAGGPYEQYF.

J is TRBJ2-7 and V is TRBV2, with a possible D match to TRBD2 (5 bases). Germline V lookup: CDR1 SNHLY, CDR2 FYNNEI. V lost 5 bases, J lost 3 bases, and 8 bases lay in between. The CDR3 is 12 amino acids. For the CDR3, the DNA is TGTGCCAGCAGTCGGACTGTCTACGAGCAGTACTTC. Encoded protein: CASSRTVYEQYF.

The chain employs TRBV11-3 and TRBJ1-1; D is possibly TRBD1 (6 bases). Germline V gene data show CDR1 as SGHNT and CDR2 as YENEEA. Between the trimmed V and J ends, which lost 5 bases and 1 base, there was a span of 14 bases. The CDR3 extends over 15 amino acids. The CDR3 DNA sequence: TGTGCCAGCAGCCCCCTGACAGGAGCGAACACTGAAGCTTTCTTT. This encodes CASSPLTGANTEAFF.

The V and J genes are TRBV12-3 or TRBV12-4 and TRBJ1-5, with 8 nucleotides matching TRBD1. With V trimmed by 6 bases and J by 5 bases, 3 bases remained unmatched. The CDR3 has 13 amino acids. The CDR3 DNA sequence: TGTGCCAGCAGCCCGACAGGGGATCAGCCCCAGCATTTT. This sequence encodes CASSPTGDQPQHF.

V usage is TRBV28 and J usage is TRBJ2-5; perhaps TRBD1 as D (5 bases). Germline loops: CDR1 MDHEN, CDR2 SYDVKM. V was cut by 2 bases and J by 0 bases, with 10 bases left in between. This CDR3 is 15 amino acids long. For the CDR3, the DNA is TGTGCCAGCAGTTTACTCGCAGGGAACCAAGAGACCCAGTACTTC. It is translated as CASSLLAGNQETQYF.